The rows below give T cell receptor beta chains drawn from one sample of a study of blood T cell repertoires in COVID-19. Sequencing used immunoSEQ multiplex PCR; TCRdb keeps in-frame clones, though not all of them. The table lists almost 400,000 clones, around 89% of them singletons. The sequenced sample consisted of PBMCs or T cells enriched from blood (not recorded which). The receptor source for this set is a woman in her 30s with acute COVID-19. CDR3s include the opening cysteine and the closing phenylalanine or tryptophan. A D gene is named only where the DNA matches it firmly. Only part of the rows carry a size: once, few, many, or a class if the clone is expanded.

NA	TRBD2	TRBV10-1	TRBJ2-5	TGCGCCAGCAGTGATGCTAGCGGGGAAGAGACCCAGTACTTC	CASSDASGEETQYF
NA	TRBD1	TRBV4-1	TRBJ1-2	TGCGCCAGCAGCCACCTCACCGCAGGGGGTGGCGATGGCTACACCTTC	CASSHLTAGGGDGYTF
once	NA	TRBV29-1	TRBJ2-3	TGCAGCGTTGTACGGAGCACAGATACGCAGTATTTT	CSVVRSTDTQYF
NA	TRBD1	TRBV24-1	TRBJ2-5	TGTGCCACCAGTGATCCAGGGACAGGGGCGTACCGAGAGACCCAGTACTTC	CATSDPGTGAYRETQYF
NA	TRBD1	TRBV7-9	TRBJ1-1	TGTGCCAGCAGCCCTGGGACAGGGTGGAACACTGAAGCTTTCTTT	CASSPGTGWNTEAFF
NA	TRBD2	TRBV4-3	TRBJ2-3	TGCGCCAGCAGCCAAAACGTCCTTCTAGCGGAGAACACAGATACGCAGTATTTT	CASSQNVLLAENTDTQYF
NA	TRBD1	TRBV6-5	TRBJ2-5	TGTGCCAGCAGTTACAGGACAGGGAGAGAGACCCAGTACTTC	CASSYRTGRETQYF
NA	NA	TRBV7-3	TRBJ2-3	TGTGCCAGCAGCTCCCAACTCCTAGATACGCAGTATTTT	CASSSQLLDTQYF
NA	NA	TRBV6-5	TRBJ2-7	TGTGCCAGCAGTTACCTCGCACACCAGTACTTC	CASSYLAHQYF
NA	TRBD1	TRBV19	TRBJ1-5	TGTGCCAGTAGTTCACAGGGGGCGAAGAATCAGCCCCAGCATTTT	CASSSQGAKNQPQHF
NA	NA	TRBV3-1/TRBV3-2	TRBJ1-5	TGTGCCAGCAGCCTTACAGGGTCCCGCAATCAGCCCCAGCATTTT	CASSLTGSRNQPQHF
NA	TRBD2	TRBV4-1	TRBJ2-1	TGCGCCAGCAGCCTGACATTAGCGGGGGGGCCTCTTAATGAGCAGTTCTTC	CASSLTLAGGPLNEQFF
NA	NA	TRBV24-1	TRBJ1-5	TGTGCCACCAGTGATACGCGGGGAGGGAAGCATCAGCCCCAGCATTTT	CATSDTRGGKHQPQHF
NA	TRBD1	TRBV5-4	TRBJ1-2	TGTGCCAGCAGCTCCCGACAGGGGGCCCCATCAAATAACTATGGCTACACCTTC	CASSSRQGAPSNNYGYTF
NA	NA	TRBV19	TRBJ2-3	TGTGCCAGTAGCCTAAGGGGCAGGGCCTTGGCAGATACGCAGTATTTT	CASSLRGRALADTQYF
NA	TRBD1	TRBV29-1	TRBJ1-2	TGCAGCGTTGCGGGACAGGGTATCGGTGGCTACACCTTC	CSVAGQGIGGYTF
NA	NA	TRBV19	TRBJ2-2	TGTGCCAGTAGTATGACGGGGAACACCGGGGAGCTGTTTTTT	CASSMTGNTGELFF